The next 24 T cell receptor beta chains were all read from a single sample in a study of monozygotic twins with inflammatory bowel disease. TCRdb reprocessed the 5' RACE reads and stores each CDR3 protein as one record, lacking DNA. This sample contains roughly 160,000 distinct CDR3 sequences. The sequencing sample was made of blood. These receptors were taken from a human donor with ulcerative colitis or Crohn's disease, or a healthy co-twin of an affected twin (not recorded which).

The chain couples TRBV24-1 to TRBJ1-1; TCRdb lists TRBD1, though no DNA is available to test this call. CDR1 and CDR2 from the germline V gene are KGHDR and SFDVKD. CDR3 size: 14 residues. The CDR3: CAHGGGGINTEAFF.

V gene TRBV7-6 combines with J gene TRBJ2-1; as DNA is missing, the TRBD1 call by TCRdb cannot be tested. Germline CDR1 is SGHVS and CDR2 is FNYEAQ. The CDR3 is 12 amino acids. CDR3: CASSFDPEAQFF.

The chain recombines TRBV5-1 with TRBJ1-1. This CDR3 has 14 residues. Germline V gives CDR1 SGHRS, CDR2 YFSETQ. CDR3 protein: CASSQPSMNTEAFF.

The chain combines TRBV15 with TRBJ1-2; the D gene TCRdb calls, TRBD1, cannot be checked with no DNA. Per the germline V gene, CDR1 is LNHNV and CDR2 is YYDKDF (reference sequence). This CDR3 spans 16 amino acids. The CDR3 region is CATNPGQGGFNYGYTF.

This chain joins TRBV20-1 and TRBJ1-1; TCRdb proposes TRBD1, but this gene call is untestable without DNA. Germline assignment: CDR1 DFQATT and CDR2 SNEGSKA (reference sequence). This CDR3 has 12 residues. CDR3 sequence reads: CSANRQFLEAFF.

The CDR3: CASRRSYNSPLHF. The chain carries TRBV6-5 and TRBJ1-6. The CDR3 loop spans 13 amino acids. Germline CDR1 reads MNHEY; CDR2 reads SVGAGI.

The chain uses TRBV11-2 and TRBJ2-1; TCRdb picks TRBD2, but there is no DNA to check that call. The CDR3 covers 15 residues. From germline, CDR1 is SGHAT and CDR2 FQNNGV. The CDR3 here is CASRLGKGGYNEQFF. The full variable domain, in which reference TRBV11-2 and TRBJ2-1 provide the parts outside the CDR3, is EAGVAQSPRYKIIEKRQSVAFWCNPISGHATLYWYQQILGQGPKLLIQFQNNGVVDDSQLPKDRFSAERLKGVDSTLKIQPAKLEDSAVYLCASRLGKGGYNEQFFGPGTRLTVL.

The CDR3 reads CASSATEYEQYF. V gene TRBV7-2 combines with J gene TRBJ2-7. In germline, CDR1 is SGHTA, CDR2 FQGNSA. The CDR3 runs to 12 residues.

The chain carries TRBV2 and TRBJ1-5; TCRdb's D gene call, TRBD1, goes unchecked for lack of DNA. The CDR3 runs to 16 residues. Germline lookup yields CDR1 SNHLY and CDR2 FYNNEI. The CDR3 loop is CASSEDPRDINQPQHF.

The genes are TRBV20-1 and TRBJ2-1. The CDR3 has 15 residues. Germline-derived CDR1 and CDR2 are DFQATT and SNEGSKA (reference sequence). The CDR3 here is CSAQLGPFVGNEQFF.

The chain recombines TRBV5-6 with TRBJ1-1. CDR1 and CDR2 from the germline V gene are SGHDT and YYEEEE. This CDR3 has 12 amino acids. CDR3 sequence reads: CASSLVREEAFF. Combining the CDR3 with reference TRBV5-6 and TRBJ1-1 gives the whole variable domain DAGVTQSPTHLIKTRGQQVTLRCSPKSGHDTVSWYQQALGQGPQFIFQYYEEEERQRGNFPDRFSGHQFPNYSSELNVNALLLGDSALYLCASSLVREEAFFGQGTRLTVV.

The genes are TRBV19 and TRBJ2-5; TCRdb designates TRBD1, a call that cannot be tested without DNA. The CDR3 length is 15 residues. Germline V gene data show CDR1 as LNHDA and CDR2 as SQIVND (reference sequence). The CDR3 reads CASSSTGGWKETQYF.

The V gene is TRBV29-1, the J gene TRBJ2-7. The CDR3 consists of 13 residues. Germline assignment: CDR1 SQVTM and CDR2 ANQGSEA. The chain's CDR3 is CSVGQSSLYEQYF.

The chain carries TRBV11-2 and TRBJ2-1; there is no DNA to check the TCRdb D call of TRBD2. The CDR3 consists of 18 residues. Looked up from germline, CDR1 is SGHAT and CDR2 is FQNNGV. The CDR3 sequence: CASSLRGPGLPSGNEQFF.

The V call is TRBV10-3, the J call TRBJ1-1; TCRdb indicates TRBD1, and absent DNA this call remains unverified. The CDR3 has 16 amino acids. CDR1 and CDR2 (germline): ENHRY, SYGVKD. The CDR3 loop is CATAALGQSVNTEAFF.

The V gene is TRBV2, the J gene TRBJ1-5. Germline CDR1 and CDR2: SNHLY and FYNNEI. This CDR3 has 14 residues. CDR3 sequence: CASSRGNSNQPQHF.

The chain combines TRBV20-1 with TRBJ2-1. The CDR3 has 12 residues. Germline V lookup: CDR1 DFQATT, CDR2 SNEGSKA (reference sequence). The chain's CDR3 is CSARDLYNEQFF.

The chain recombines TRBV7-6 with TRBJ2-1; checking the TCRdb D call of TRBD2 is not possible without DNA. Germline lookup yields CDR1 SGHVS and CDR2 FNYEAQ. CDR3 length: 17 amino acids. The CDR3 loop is CASSESPLLTSMNEQFF.

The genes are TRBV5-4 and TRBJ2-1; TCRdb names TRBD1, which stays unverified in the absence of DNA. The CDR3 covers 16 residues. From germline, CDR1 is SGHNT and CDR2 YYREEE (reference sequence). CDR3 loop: CASSTVRGTFINEQFF.

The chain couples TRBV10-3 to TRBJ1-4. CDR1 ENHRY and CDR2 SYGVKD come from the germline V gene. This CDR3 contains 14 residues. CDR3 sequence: CAISDVDINEKLFF.

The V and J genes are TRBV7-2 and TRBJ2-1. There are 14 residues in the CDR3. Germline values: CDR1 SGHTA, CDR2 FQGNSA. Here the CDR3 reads CASRGGRAYNEQFF.

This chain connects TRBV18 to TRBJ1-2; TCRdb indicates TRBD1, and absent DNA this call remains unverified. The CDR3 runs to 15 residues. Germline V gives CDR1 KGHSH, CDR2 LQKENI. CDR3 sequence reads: CASSPPGQGIGGYTF.

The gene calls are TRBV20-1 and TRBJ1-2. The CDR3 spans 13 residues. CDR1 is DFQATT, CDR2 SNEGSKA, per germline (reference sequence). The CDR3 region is CSAPKRWGYGYTF.

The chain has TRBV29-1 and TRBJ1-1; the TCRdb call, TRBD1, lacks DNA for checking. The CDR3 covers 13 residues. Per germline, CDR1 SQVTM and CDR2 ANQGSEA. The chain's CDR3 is CSVGRTVNTEAFF.